This T cell receptor beta chain was sequenced during a study of human versus mouse CDR3 diversity and MHC coevolution. Across the study: The immunoSEQ assay reportedly detects one in 200,000 T cells.

With respect to this clone: What it recognizes is unknown.

Study-level results: Humans had the largest estimated TCR beta repertoire, some 1.7 million clonotypes. Among all groups, most of the three human donors showed least clonal inequality.

Profiling relied on immunoSEQ multiplex PCR, and the TCRdb table lists in-frame clones only, not all of them. Among some 82,000 clones listed, 90% to 95% were seen once. The receptor was isolated from a person between 30 and 69 years old in good health. The sample taken for sequencing was naive CD4+ T cells from blood. The subset is: CD45RO-negative CD62L-positive naive CD4 T cells.

CDR3 protein: CASSVHRDQPQHF. In nucleotides, the CDR3 is TGTGCCAGCAGCGTCCACAGGGATCAGCCCCAGCATTTT. The chain has TRBV7-3 and TRBJ1-5, with D maybe TRBD1 (6 bases). Germline loops: CDR1 SGHTA, CDR2 FQGTGA. This CDR3 has 13 residues. Trimming left V 5 bases short and J 5 bases short, with 10 bases between. The full variable domain, with the rest looked up from reference TRBV7-3 and TRBJ1-5, is GAGVSQTPSNKVTEKGKYVELRCDPISGHTALYWYRQSLGQGPEFLIYFQGTGAADDSGLPNDRFFAVRPEGSVSTLKIQRTERGDSAVYLCASSVHRDQPQHFGDGTRLSIL.